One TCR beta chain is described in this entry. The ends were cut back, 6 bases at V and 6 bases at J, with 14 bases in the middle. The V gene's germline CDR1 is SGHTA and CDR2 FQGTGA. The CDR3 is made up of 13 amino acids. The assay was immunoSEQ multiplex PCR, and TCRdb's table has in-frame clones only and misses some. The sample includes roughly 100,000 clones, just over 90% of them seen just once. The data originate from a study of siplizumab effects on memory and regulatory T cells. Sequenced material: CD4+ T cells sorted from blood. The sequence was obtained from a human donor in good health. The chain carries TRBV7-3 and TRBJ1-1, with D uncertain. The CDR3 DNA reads TGTGCCAGCAGTCCAACGGGGAGGTCTGAAGCTTTCTTT. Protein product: CASSPTGRSEAFF.